This T cell receptor (beta chain) stems from a study of early T cells in non-severe SARS-CoV-2 infection. Only a few counts were recorded for this clonotype. One entry per CDR3 protein results from TCRdb running MiXCR on the 5' RACE reads. The profile covers over 55,000 distinct CDR3 sequences, with 10% appearing a single time and more than 6.5% taken by the ten largest. The CDR3 has 14 amino acids. From germline, CDR1 is SGHTA and CDR2 FQGNSA. V lost 2 bases to trimming and J lost 3 bases; unmatched junction nucleotides: 1. The sequence was collected from an adult who was a healthcare worker with PCR-confirmed SARS-CoV-2 infection or an uninfected control (not recorded which). The genes are TRBV7-2 and TRBJ2-5; 9 bases agree with TRBD2. The sequencing input was whole blood. CDR3 sequence (DNA): TGTGCCAGCAGCTTACTAGCGGGGAAAGAGACCCAGTACTTC. Protein sequence: CASSLLAGKETQYF.